Listed here are 18 T cell receptor beta chains from one sample, sequenced in a study of blood T cell repertoires in COVID-19. Clones were sequenced by immunoSEQ multiplex PCR, and TCRdb holds only the in-frame ones, with some missing. This repertoire shows about half a million clones, 80% to 90% found once; its top ten account for 3.2%. Sequencing input: peripheral blood. These receptors originate from a human donor in a cohort sampled during active COVID-19.

The chain combines TRBV27 with TRBJ1-3; perhaps TRBD1 as D (5 bases). V lost 5 bases and J lost 0, with 11 bases in between. This CDR3 is 15 amino acids long. Germline CDR1 MNHEY, CDR2 SMNVEV (reference sequence). For the CDR3, the DNA is TGTGCCAGCAGTCCGACAGACAACTCTGGAAACACCATATATTTT. Protein product: CASSPTDNSGNTIYF.

This clone was recorded only once. As DNA, the CDR3 is TGTGCCAGCAGCCAAGTGGGCAGCTCTGGGGCCAACGTCCTGACTTTC. This sequence encodes CASSQVGSSGANVLTF. The rearrangement joins TRBV3-1 (or the pseudogene TRBV3-2) to TRBJ2-6; D not resolved. Between the trimmed V and J ends, which lost 1 base and 0 bases, there was a span of 7 bases. There are 16 residues in the CDR3. The V gene's germline CDR1 is LGHDT and CDR2 YNNKEL (reference sequence).

This clone was seen more than once but under ten times. The J gene is TRBJ2-1, the V gene TRBV5-1; perhaps TRBD2 as D (6 bases). V was pared by 2 bases and J by 6 bases, with 15 bases between. From germline, CDR1 is SGHRS and CDR2 YFSETQ. The CDR3 runs to 15 residues. Here the CDR3 DNA reads TGCGCCAGCAGCTTTGGACTTGGGGGGAGCAATGAGCAGTTCTTC. The encoded protein is CASSFGLGGSNEQFF.

The J gene is TRBJ2-3, the V gene TRBV19; weak D call: TRBD2 (6 bases). The CDR3 length is 16 residues. Trimming stripped 4 bases from V and 0 bases from J, with 14 bases between. Germline V gene lookup returns CDR1 LNHDA and CDR2 SQIVND (reference sequence). The CDR3 DNA reads as TGTGCCAGTAGTACCGGAGGGCGTTCTAGCACAGATACGCAGTATTTT. This encodes CASSTGGRSSTDTQYF.

The chain links TRBV7-3 to TRBJ2-1; possibly TRBD2 for D (6 bases). V lost 2 bases to trimming and J lost 3 bases, with 11 bases between them. Germline lookup yields CDR1 SGHTA and CDR2 FQGTGA. This CDR3 region has 15 residues. CDR3 bases: TGTGCCAGCAGCTTAGGGCGGGAACGCTACAATGAGCAGTTCTTC. This encodes CASSLGRERYNEQFF.

The chain combines TRBV28 with TRBJ1-2, with 7 bases lining up with TRBD1. This CDR3 region has 13 residues. CDR1 MDHEN and CDR2 SYDVKM come from the germline V gene. Trimming cost V 5 bases and J 5 bases; bases outside gene matches: 5. The CDR3 loop is CASSTGTVYGYTF. The CDR3 DNA is TGTGCCAGCAGTACCGGGACAGTATATGGCTACACCTTC.

The gene calls are TRBV3-1 (or the pseudogene TRBV3-2) and TRBJ2-5; TRBD2 agrees at 9 bases. V shed 4 bases, J shed 5 bases, and the junction held 14 bases outside the gene matches. Germline lookup yields CDR1 LGHDT and CDR2 YNNKEL (reference sequence). This CDR3 has 17 residues. CDR3 nucleotide sequence: TGTGCCAGCAGCCTAAGATTACGGGAGCGGGAGGCGGAGACCCAGTACTTC. Protein: CASSLRLREREAETQYF.

The rearrangement links TRBV15 to TRBJ1-2; 10 nucleotides match TRBD1. With 2 bases clipped from V and 4 bases from J, the junction kept 4 bases outside the gene matches. The CDR3 has 15 amino acids. CDR1 is LNHNV and CDR2 is YYDKDF in the germline V gene (reference sequence). Here the CDR3 reads CATSRNRDRGYGYTF. CDR3 in DNA: TGTGCCACCAGCAGAAACCGGGACAGGGGCTATGGCTACACCTTC.

The rearrangement uses TRBV5-1 and TRBJ2-3, with D maybe TRBD2 (6 bases). The germline V and J ends were trimmed by 0 bases and 6 bases, with 17 bases remaining between them. The CDR3 sequence is 16 residues long. Germline V CDR1 and CDR2: SGHRS, YFSETQ. DNA for the CDR3: TGCGCCAGCAGCTTGGGTGGGAGGCGCCCTACGGATACGCAGTATTTT. Translating it yields CASSLGGRRPTDTQYF.

This sequence joins TRBV9 and TRBJ2-4; 8 bases are a match to TRBD1. CDR1 is SGDLS, CDR2 YYNGEE, per germline. Germline trimming cut 4 bases from V and 6 bases from J; bases unmatched to any gene: 15. The CDR3 sequence is 17 residues long. As DNA, the CDR3 is TGTGCCAGCAGCTCACCTCAGACAGGGGTGGGTGTAAACATTCAGTACTTC. Encoded protein: CASSSPQTGVGVNIQYF.

CDR3 sequence (DNA): TGTGCCAGCAGCCGCGGACTAGCGGGAGTCCCCTACGAGCAGTACTTC. This gives the protein CASSRGLAGVPYEQYF. This chain links TRBV6-6 with TRBJ2-7, with 13 bases aligning to TRBD2. The CDR3 has 16 amino acids. The junction had 7 bases not matched to a gene; V was cut back by 6 bases and J by 2 bases. Germline values: CDR1 MNHNY, CDR2 SVGAGI (reference sequence).

The CDR3 here is CASSHGGNGEAFF. The CDR3 DNA reads as TGTGCCAGCAGCCACGGGGGAAACGGTGAAGCTTTCTTT. This chain joins TRBV7-3 and TRBJ1-1; a weak D match, TRBD1 (5 bases). The V and J ends lost 5 bases and 7 bases respectively, with 14 bases between them. The CDR3 has 13 residues. The germline V gene encodes CDR1 SGHTA and CDR2 FQGTGA.

In its sample, this clone was seen many times. The same CDR3 is also encoded by other DNA sequences in this sample. This chain connects TRBV7-2 to TRBJ2-1; TRBD1 is a possible D gene (5 bases). The CDR3 spans 15 residues. Germline V gene sequence: CDR1 SGHTA, CDR2 FQGNSA. With 5 bases removed from V and 0 bases from J, the gap between germline ends came to 11 bases. This CDR3 is CASSLEQGSYNEQFF. In nucleotides, the CDR3 is TGTGCCAGCAGCCTAGAGCAGGGCTCCTACAATGAGCAGTTCTTC.

This chain uses TRBV3-1 (or the pseudogene TRBV3-2) with TRBJ1-2; D gene ambiguous. The CDR3 spans 15 residues. From germline, CDR1 is LGHDT and CDR2 YNNKEL (reference sequence). Trimming took 3 bases from V and 2 from J, leaving 13 bases between them. CDR3 residues: CASSQHDTLNYGYTF. CDR3 nucleotides: TGTGCCAGCAGCCAGCATGACACTCTAAACTATGGCTACACCTTC.

The CDR3 protein is CASGRTGGTDTQYF. The CDR3, as DNA: TGTGCTAGTGGACGGACAGGGGGCACAGATACGCAGTATTTT. The chain employs TRBV12-5 and TRBJ2-3; 9 bases line up with TRBD1. V was pared by 6 bases and J by 1 base, with 2 bases of the junction left unmatched. Germline V gene lookup returns CDR1 LGHNT and CDR2 FRNRAP. The CDR3 is 14 residues long.

This clone was recorded once. The genes are TRBV5-1 and TRBJ2-5; no firm D call. The CDR3 covers 14 residues. V lost 0 bases and J 5 bases, leaving 11 bases between the germline ends. Germline V gene sequence: CDR1 SGHRS, CDR2 YFSETQ. CDR3 sequence (DNA): TGCGCCAGCAGCTTGGTATACGGGTTGGAGACCCAGTACTTC. Amino acids: CASSLVYGLETQYF.

This clone was counted at least ten times. The CDR3 DNA reads as TGTGCCAGCAGTTACCAGGGGGACACTGAAGCTTTCTTT. As protein: CASSYQGDTEAFF. The chain joins TRBV12-3 or TRBV12-4 to TRBJ1-1; 7 bases match TRBD1. The CDR3 runs to 13 residues. V lost 4 bases, J lost 3 bases, and 2 bases stayed unmatched.

The chain joins TRBV5-1 to TRBJ2-6, with 10 bases identical to TRBD1. This CDR3 is built from 18 residues. J gave up 4 bases and V 0 bases, and 7 bases lay outside the gene matches. From germline, CDR1 is SGHRS and CDR2 YFSETQ. CDR3 coding DNA: TGCGCCAGCAGCTTGGGTTGGACAGGGGGAGGAGGGGCCAACGTCCTGACTTTC. Translated, it gives CASSLGWTGGGGANVLTF. Looking up the rest from reference TRBV5-1 and TRBJ2-6 gives the full variable domain: KAGVTQTPRYLIKTRGQQVTLSCSPISGHRSVSWYQQTPGQGLQFLFEYFSETQRNKGNFPGRFSGRQFSNSRSEMNVSTLELGDSALYLCASSLGWTGGGGANVLTFGAGSRLTVL.